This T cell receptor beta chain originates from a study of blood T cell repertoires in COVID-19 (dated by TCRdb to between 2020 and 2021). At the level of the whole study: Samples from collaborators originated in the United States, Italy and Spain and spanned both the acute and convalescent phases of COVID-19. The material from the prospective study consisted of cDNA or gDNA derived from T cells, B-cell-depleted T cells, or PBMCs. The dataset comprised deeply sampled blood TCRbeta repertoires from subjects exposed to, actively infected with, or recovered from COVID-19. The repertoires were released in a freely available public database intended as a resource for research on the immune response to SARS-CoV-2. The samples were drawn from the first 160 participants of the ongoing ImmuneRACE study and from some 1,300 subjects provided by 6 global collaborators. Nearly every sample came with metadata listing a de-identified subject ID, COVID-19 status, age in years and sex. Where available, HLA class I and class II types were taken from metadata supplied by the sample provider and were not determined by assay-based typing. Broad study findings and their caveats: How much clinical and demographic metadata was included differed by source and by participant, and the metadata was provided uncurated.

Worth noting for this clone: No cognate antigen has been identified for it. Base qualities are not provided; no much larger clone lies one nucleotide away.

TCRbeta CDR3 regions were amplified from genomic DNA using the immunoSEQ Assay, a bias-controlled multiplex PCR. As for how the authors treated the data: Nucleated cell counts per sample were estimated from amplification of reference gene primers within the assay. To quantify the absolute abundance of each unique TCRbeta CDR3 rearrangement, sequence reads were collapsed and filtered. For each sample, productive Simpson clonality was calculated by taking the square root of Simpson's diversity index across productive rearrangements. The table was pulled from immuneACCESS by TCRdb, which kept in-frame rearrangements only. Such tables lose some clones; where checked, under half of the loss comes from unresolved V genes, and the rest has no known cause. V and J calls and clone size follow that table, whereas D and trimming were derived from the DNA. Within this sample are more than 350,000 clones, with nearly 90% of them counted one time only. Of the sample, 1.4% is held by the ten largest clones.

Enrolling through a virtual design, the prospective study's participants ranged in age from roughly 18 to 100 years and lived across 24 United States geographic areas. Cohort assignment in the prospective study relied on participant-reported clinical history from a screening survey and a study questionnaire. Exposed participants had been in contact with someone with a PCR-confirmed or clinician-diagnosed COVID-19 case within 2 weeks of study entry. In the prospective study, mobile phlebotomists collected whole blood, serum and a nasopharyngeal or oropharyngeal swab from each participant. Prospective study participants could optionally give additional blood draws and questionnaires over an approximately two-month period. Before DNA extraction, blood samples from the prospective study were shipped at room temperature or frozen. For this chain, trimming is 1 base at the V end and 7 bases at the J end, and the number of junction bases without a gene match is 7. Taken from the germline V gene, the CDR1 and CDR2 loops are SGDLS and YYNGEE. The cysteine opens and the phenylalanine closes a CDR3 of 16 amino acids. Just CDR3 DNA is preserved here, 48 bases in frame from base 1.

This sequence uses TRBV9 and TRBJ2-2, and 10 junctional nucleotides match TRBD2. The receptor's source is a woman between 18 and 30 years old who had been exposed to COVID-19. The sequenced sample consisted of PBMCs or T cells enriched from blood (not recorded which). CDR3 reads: CASSVKAGGPGGELFF. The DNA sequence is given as TGTGCCAGCAGCGTAAAAGCGGGGGGGCCCGGCGGGGAGCTGTTTTTT.